The rows below give T cell receptor beta chains drawn from one sample of a study of identical twins. TCRdb redid the calling of the 5' RACE reads with MiXCR, one entry per CDR3 protein. Among 550,000 to 700,000 distinct CDR3 sequences listed, approximately 9.6% were seen once. Separately, the same data were catalogued under a study of yellow fever vaccine responses in identical twins.

Input material: PBMCs. These receptors were collected from a woman between 18 and 29 years old in good health. CDR3s include the opening cysteine and the closing phenylalanine or tryptophan. Each record gives: J gene, clone size, V gene, D gene, CDR3 protein, CDR3 DNA. D genes are given only for firm matches. Clone size is given for some rows only: seen once, a few or many times, or a class if the clone is expanded.

TRBJ2-3,many,TRBV6-2/TRBV6-3,NA,CASSDGSSDTDTQYF,TGTGCCAGCAGTGACGGCTCTAGCGATACAGATACGCAGTATTTT
TRBJ2-7,few,TRBV7-2,NA,CASSFDQKGREQYF,TGTGCCAGCAGCTTTGACCAAAAGGGTCGCGAGCAGTACTTC
TRBJ2-7,few,TRBV6-5,TRBD1,CASTILGQGSFYEQYF,TGTGCCAGCACTATACTTGGACAGGGATCCTTCTACGAGCAGTACTTC
TRBJ1-5,many,TRBV12-3/TRBV12-4,TRBD1,CASSLQGQGGQPQHF,TGTGCCAGCAGCCTACAGGGACAGGGCGGTCAGCCCCAGCATTTT
TRBJ2-7,few,TRBV15,NA,CATSRGSSISYEQYF,TGTGCCACCAGCAGAGGCTCCAGCATCAGCTACGAGCAGTACTTC
TRBJ2-1,many,TRBV14,TRBD2,CASSQDKVWGGYNEQFF,TGTGCCAGCAGCCAAGATAAGGTCTGGGGGGGCTACAATGAGCAGTTCTTC
TRBJ1-5,many,TRBV7-8,NA,CASSSGQNRNQPQHF,TGTGCCAGCAGCTCCGGACAAAACCGAAATCAGCCCCAGCATTTT
TRBJ2-1,many,TRBV20-1,NA,CSARYEGSYNEQFF,TGCAGTGCTAGATATGAGGGGTCCTACAATGAGCAGTTCTTC
TRBJ2-3,NA,TRBV20-1,TRBD1,CSASRGLIDTQYF,TGCAGTGCTAGCAGGGGGCTGATAGATACGCAGTATTTT
TRBJ2-1,NA,TRBV5-1,NA,CASSLIPVSYNEQFF,TGCGCCAGCAGCTTGATTCCTGTTTCCTACAATGAGCAGTTCTTC
TRBJ2-7,few,TRBV7-2,TRBD2,CASSSGLAGHEQYF,TGTGCCAGCAGCTCAGGACTAGCGGGGCACGAGCAGTACTTC
TRBJ1-6,many,TRBV12-3/TRBV12-4,NA,CASSLEGRNSPLHF,TGTGCCAGCAGTCTTGAGGGGAGAAATTCACCCCTCCACTTT
TRBJ1-5,NA,TRBV27,NA,CASSLSFSGVGKPQHF,TGTGCCAGCAGTTTATCGTTTTCAGGGGTTGGAAAGCCCCAGCATTTT
TRBJ2-1,few,TRBV20-1,NA,CSARGKAYNEQFF,TGCAGTGCTAGAGGCAAAGCCTACAATGAGCAGTTCTTC